One sample yielded the 13 T cell receptor beta chains listed below, sequenced in a study of blood T cell repertoires in COVID-19 (dated by TCRdb to about 2020). The library came from the immunoSEQ multiplex PCR assay. TCRdb stores this immuneACCESS table with in-frame sequences only. Part of the clones is absent; in the studies checked, under half of the shortfall reflects unresolved V genes, and no reason is known for the rest. Here the sample has about 180,000 clones; approximately 82% occur a single time. The biggest ten clones account for roughly 15% of the sample. Sequenced material: PBMCs or T cells enriched from blood (not recorded which). The source of these receptors is a man aged 50-59 years who had recovered from COVID-19.

The J gene is TRBJ1-5, the V gene TRBV18, with 11 positions matching TRBD1. V lost 6 bases and J lost 2; bases outside the gene matches: 3. CDR1 and CDR2 (germline): KGHSH, LQKENI. This CDR3 comprises 15 residues. CDR3 protein: CASSQGQGGNQPQHF. CDR3 sequence (DNA): TGTGCCAGCTCGCAGGGACAGGGGGGCAATCAGCCCCAGCATTTT.

The chain carries TRBV3-1 (or the pseudogene TRBV3-2) and TRBJ2-7; 13 bases are shared with TRBD2. CDR1 is LGHDT and CDR2 is YNNKEL in the germline V gene (reference sequence). V lost 2 bases to trimming and J lost 4 bases; unmatched junction nucleotides: 8. The CDR3 has 17 residues. The CDR3 protein is CASSQIGLAGAFYEQYF. CDR3 coding DNA: TGTGCCAGCAGCCAAATCGGACTAGCGGGGGCCTTTTACGAGCAGTACTTC.

The gene calls are TRBV29-1 and TRBJ1-1; 7 positions agree with TRBD1. V lost 0 bases and J lost 8; bases outside the gene matches: 3. Germline-derived CDR1 and CDR2 are SQVTM and ANQGSEA. The CDR3 is 12 residues long. As DNA, the CDR3 is TGCAGCGTTGAAGATGACAGGGAGGAAGCTTTCTTT. Residues: CSVEDDREEAFF.

The chain uses TRBV14 and TRBJ2-1, with D possibly TRBD1 on 6 matching bases. CDR1 is SGHDN and CDR2 is FVKESK in the germline V gene. V was cut by 0 bases and J by 9 bases, with 12 bases left in between. The CDR3 runs to 14 residues. The CDR3 region has the DNA TGTGCCAGCAGCCAAGATCGGGGCAGGGGTGAGCAGTTCTTC. It codes for CASSQDRGRGEQFF.

V usage is TRBV19 and J usage is TRBJ1-1; weak D call: TRBD1 (5 bases). The CDR3 runs 16 residues. Trimming took off 3 bases at V and 1 base at J, with 15 bases between the two ends. CDR1 is LNHDA and CDR2 is SQIVND in the germline V gene (reference sequence). The CDR3 loop is CASSILGGTRNTEAFF. The CDR3 region has the DNA TGTGCCAGTAGTATTCTGGGTGGGACTCGGAACACTGAAGCTTTCTTT.

This clone was seen many times. The chain uses TRBV28 and TRBJ1-5; 8 bases fit TRBD1. CDR3 length equals 13 residues. The V segment lost 6 bases and the J segment 7 bases; nucleotides outside the gene matches: 5. Germline-derived CDR1 and CDR2 are MDHEN and SYDVKM. The CDR3 sequence is CASRTGGLQPQHF. CDR3 coding DNA: TGTGCCAGCAGAACAGGGGGGCTACAGCCCCAGCATTTT.

This clone was seen only once. V is TRBV6-5 and J is TRBJ1-3; D is ambiguous. Germline CDR1 and CDR2: MNHEY and SVGAGI. The CDR3 extends over 15 amino acids. Trimming left V 5 bases short and J 3 bases short, with 14 bases between. The CDR3 is CASSKTTAGGNTIYF. DNA for the CDR3: TGTGCCAGCAGTAAAACGACCGCGGGTGGAAACACCATATATTTT.

J is TRBJ1-1 and V is TRBV19; D perhaps matches TRBD1 (5 bases). Deletions cut 3 bases from V and 1 base from J, with 9 bases between. The CDR3 sequence is 14 residues long. Germline loops: CDR1 LNHDA, CDR2 SQIVND (reference sequence). The CDR3 DNA sequence: TGTGCCAGTAGTATCCCCGGACAGAACACTGAAGCTTTCTTT. It yields the protein CASSIPGQNTEAFF.

This chain links TRBV29-1 with TRBJ2-7; D is possibly TRBD1 (6 bases). Germline assignment: CDR1 SQVTM and CDR2 ANQGSEA. Trimming pared 6 bases from V and 6 bases from J, leaving 12 bases between. The CDR3 covers 11 residues. The CDR3 here is CSVRWGREQYF. The DNA for the CDR3 is TGCAGCGTGAGGTGGGGGCGCGAGCAGTACTTC.

The rearrangement uses TRBV5-4 and TRBJ2-5, with a possible D match to TRBD2 (5 bases). Deletions cut 0 bases from V and 2 bases from J, with 8 bases between. The CDR3 spans 14 residues. Germline V lookup: CDR1 SGHNT, CDR2 YYREEE (reference sequence). The DNA for the CDR3 is TGTGCCAGCAGCTTGGCAGGCGGGCAAGAGACCCAGTACTTC. As protein: CASSLAGGQETQYF. The full variable domain, its missing parts supplied by reference TRBV5-4 and TRBJ2-5, is ETGVTQSPTHLIKTRGQQVTLRCSSQSGHNTVSWYQQALGQGPQFIFQYYREEENGRGNFPPRFSGLQFPNYSSELNVNALELDDSALYLCASSLAGGQETQYFGPGTRLLVL.

This chain joins TRBV2 and TRBJ1-5, with D possibly TRBD1 on 6 matching bases. Trimming took off 6 bases at V and 12 bases at J, with 15 bases between the two ends. The CDR3 is 12 residues long. The V gene's germline CDR1 is SNHLY and CDR2 FYNNEI. The CDR3 region has the DNA TGTGCCAGCAGATTTCTTACAGGGTACCAGCATTTT. Translating it yields CASRFLTGYQHF. Supplemented by reference TRBV2 and TRBJ1-5, the full variable domain reads EPEVTQTPSHQVTQMGQEVILRCVPISNHLYFYWYRQILGQKVEFLVSFYNNEISEKSEIFDDQFSVERPDGSNFTLKIRSTKLEDSAMYFCASRFLTGYQHFGDGTRLSIL.

V and J are TRBV18 and TRBJ1-1, with 8 bases matching TRBD1. Trimming took 0 bases from V and 4 from J; bases not matched to a gene: 7. The CDR3 extends over 16 amino acids. Germline V gene data show CDR1 as KGHSH and CDR2 as LQKENI. The chain's CDR3 is CASSPPRQGRSTEAFF. The CDR3 nucleotides are TGTGCCAGCTCACCACCCCGACAGGGGAGGAGCACTGAAGCTTTCTTT.

The V call is TRBV3-1 (or the pseudogene TRBV3-2), the J call TRBJ1-4; TRBD1 might be the D (5 bases). V lost 3 bases to trimming and J lost 4 bases, with 15 bases between them. Per the germline V gene, CDR1 is LGHDT and CDR2 is YNNKEL (reference sequence). This CDR3 region has 16 residues. CDR3 in DNA: TGTGCCAGCAGCCATCACCAGCTGCAGGGTAATGAAAAACTGTTTTTT. Its protein product is CASSHHQLQGNEKLFF.